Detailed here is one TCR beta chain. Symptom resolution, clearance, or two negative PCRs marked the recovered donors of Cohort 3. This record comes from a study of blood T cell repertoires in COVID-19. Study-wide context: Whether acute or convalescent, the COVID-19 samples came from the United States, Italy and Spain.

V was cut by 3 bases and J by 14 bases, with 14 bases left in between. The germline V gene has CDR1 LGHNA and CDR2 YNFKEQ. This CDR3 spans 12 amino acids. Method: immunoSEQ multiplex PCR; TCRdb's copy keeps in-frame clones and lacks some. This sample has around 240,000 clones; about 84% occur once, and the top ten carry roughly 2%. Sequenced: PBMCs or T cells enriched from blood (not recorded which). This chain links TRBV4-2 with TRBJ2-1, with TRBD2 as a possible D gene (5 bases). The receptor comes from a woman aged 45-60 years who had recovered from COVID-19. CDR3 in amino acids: CASSHWGDSEFF. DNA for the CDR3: TGTGCCAGCAGCCACTGGGGAGATTCTGAGTTCTTC.